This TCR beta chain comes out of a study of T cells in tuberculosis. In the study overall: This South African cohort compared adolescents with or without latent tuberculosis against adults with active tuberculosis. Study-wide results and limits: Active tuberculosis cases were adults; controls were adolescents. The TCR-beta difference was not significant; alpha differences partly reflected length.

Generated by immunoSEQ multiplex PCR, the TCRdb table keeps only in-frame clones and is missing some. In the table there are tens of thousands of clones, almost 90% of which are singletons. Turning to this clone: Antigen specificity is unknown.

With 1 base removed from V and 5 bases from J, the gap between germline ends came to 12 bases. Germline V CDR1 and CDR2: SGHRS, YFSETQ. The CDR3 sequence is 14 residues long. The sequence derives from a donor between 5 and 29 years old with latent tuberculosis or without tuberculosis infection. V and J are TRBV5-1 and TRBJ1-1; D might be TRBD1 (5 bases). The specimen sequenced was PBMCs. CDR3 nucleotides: TGCGCCAGCAGCTTGTTCAGGGTTGGGACTGAAGCTTTCTTT. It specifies CASSLFRVGTEAFF. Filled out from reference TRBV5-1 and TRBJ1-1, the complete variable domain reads KAGVTQTPRYLIKTRGQQVTLSCSPISGHRSVSWYQQTPGQGLQFLFEYFSETQRNKGNFPGRFSGRQFSNSRSEMNVSTLELGDSALYLCASSLFRVGTEAFFGQGTRLTVV.